This passage covers 9 T cell receptor beta chains from one sample sequenced in a study of T cells after yellow fever vaccination. In TCRdb, the 5' RACE reads were re-called with MiXCR into one record per CDR3 protein. In the table there are fewer than 450,000 distinct CDR3 sequences, 3% to 4.5% of which are singletons. Sequenced here: PBMCs, sampled 5 days after the yellow fever booster vaccination. These receptors came from a man aged 18 to 35 who received the YFV17D yellow fever vaccine.

The V and J genes are TRBV11-2 and TRBJ2-2; D call uncertain. CDR1 and CDR2 (germline): SGHAT, FQNNGV. Trimming removed 3 bases at V and 5 bases at J, with 7 bases between. This CDR3 is built from 13 residues. The CDR3 DNA reads as TGTGCCAGCAGCTTCGGCGCTACCGGGGAGCTGTTTTTT. Translation gives CASSFGATGELFF.

This chain uses TRBV19 with TRBJ2-5; D tentatively fits TRBD1 or TRBD2 (7 bases each). CDR3 size: 15 residues. Per the germline V gene, CDR1 is LNHDA and CDR2 is SQIVND (reference sequence). Trimming cost V 5 bases and J 3 bases, with 16 bases left between them. Here the CDR3 reads CASSPQGGLKETQYF. CDR3 DNA sequence: TGTGCCAGTAGTCCCCAGGGGGGGCTGAAAGAGACCCAGTACTTC.

V and J are TRBV4-2 and TRBJ2-1; tentatively, D is TRBD2 (6 bases). Per germline, CDR1 LGHNA and CDR2 YNFKEQ. The CDR3 consists of 17 residues. Trimming took 1 base from V and 2 from J, leaving 15 bases between them. The CDR3 loop is CASSQVGGPQAYNEQFF. Written as DNA, the CDR3 is TGTGCCAGCAGCCAAGTCGGGGGACCGCAAGCCTACAATGAGCAGTTCTTC.

In the case of this clonotype: At one end, the junction sequence differs from germline, possibly due to a read error. The chain carries TRBV6-2 or TRBV6-3 and TRBJ1-1; tentative D call: TRBD1 (6 bases). CDR1 is MNHEY and CDR2 is SVGEGT in the germline V gene. CDR3 length: 14 amino acids. Here the CDR3 DNA reads TGTGCCAGGAGTTACAGGGTTGGGAACACTGAAGCTTTCTTT. It encodes CARSYRVGNTEAFF.

This clonotype was found many times. The chain combines TRBV5-1 with TRBJ2-5, with D maybe TRBD1 (5 bases). CDR3 length equals 15 residues. Germline V CDR1 and CDR2: SGHRS, YFSETQ. V lost 6 bases and J lost 7, with 22 bases in between. CDR3 sequence (DNA): TGCGCCAGCACCCGAGTGACGGGTGGGGCGTGGACCCAGTACTTC. Translation: CASTRVTGGAWTQYF.

This clonotype was found a few times. This chain links TRBV6-6 with TRBJ2-1, with TRBD2 matching 13 bases. Trimming cost V 6 bases and J 1 base; bases outside gene matches: 6. The CDR3 contains 17 residues. Germline assignment: CDR1 MNHNY and CDR2 SVGAGI (reference sequence). As DNA, the CDR3 is TGTGCCAGCAGAACGACTAGCGGGGGGTCATCCTACAATGAGCAGTTCTTC. Its translation is CASRTTSGGSSYNEQFF.

This clonotype was seen repeatedly, ten times or more. This chain connects TRBV19 to TRBJ1-5; D call uncertain. Trimming shortened V by 3 bases and J by 5 bases, and 11 bases separated the two germline ends. The CDR3 extends over 14 amino acids. Germline lookup yields CDR1 LNHDA and CDR2 SQIVND (reference sequence). Here the CDR3 DNA reads TGTGCCAGTAGTATCTCCAGGAGGGATCAGCCCCAGCATTTT. Its translation: CASSISRRDQPQHF.

This clonotype occurred many times. The chain couples TRBV5-1 to TRBJ2-2; D is tentatively TRBD1 or TRBD2 (5 bases each). The CDR3 consists of 15 residues. Trimming left V 2 bases short and J 5 bases short, with 13 bases between. Germline V lookup: CDR1 SGHRS, CDR2 YFSETQ. The CDR3 DNA reads as TGCGCCAGCAGCTTCTGGGACGGGGAGACCGGGGAGCTGTTTTTT. Residues: CASSFWDGETGELFF.

Remarks on this clonotype: One end of the junction fails to match germline, which may point to a read error. The chain links TRBV12-3 or TRBV12-4 to TRBJ1-3; D unclear. The CDR3 covers 17 residues. The CDR3 spells CASSLYGMAFSGNTLYF. CDR3 bases: TGTGCCAGCAGTTTATATGGGATGGCCTTCTCTGGAAACACCTTATATTTT.